This TCR beta chain was observed in a study of T cell changes during pregnancy in multiple sclerosis. This CDR3 is 11 amino acids long. V shed 3 bases, J shed 12 bases, and the junction held 2 bases outside the gene matches. The germline gives CDR1 MDHEN, CDR2 SYDVKM. Method: immunoSEQ multiplex PCR; TCRdb's copy keeps in-frame clones and lacks some. The sample lists under 70,000 clones, around 92% occurring once. The starting material was peripheral blood, obtained in the third trimester of pregnancy. The rearrangement uses TRBV28 and TRBJ2-7; 10 nucleotides align to TRBD1. The source of this sequence is a female donor in good health, enrolled as a control in a pregnancy study. CDR3 nucleotide sequence: TGTGCCAGCAGTTTGGGGGACAGGGGGTACTTC. This encodes CASSLGDRGYF.